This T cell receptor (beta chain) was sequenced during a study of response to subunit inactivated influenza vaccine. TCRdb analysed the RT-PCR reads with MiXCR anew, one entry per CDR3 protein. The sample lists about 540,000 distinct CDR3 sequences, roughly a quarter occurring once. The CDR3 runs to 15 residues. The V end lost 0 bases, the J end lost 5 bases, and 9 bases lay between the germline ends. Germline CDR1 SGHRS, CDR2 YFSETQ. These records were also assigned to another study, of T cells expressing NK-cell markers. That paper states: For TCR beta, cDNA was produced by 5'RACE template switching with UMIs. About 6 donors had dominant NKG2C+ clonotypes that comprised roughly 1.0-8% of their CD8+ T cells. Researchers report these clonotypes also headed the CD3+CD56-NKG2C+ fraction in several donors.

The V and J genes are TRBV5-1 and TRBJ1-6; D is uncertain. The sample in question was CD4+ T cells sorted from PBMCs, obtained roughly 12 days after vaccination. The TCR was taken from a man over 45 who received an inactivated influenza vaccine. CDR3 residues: CASSLVPFDNSPLHF. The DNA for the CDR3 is TGCGCCAGCAGCTTGGTCCCATTCGATAATTCACCCCTCCACTTT.